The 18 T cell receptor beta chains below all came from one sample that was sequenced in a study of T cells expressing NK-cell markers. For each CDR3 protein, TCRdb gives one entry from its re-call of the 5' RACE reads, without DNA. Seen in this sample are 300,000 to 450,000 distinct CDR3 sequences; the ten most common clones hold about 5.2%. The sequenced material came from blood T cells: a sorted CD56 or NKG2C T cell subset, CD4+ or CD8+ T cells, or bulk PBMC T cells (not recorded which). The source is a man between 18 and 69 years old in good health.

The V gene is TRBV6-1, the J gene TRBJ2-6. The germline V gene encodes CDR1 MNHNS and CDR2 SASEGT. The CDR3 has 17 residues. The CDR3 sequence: CASSEVHSSSGANVLTF.

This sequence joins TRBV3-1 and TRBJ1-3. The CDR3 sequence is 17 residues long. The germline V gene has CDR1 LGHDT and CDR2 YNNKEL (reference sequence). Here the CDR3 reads CASSHPRGASSGNTIYF. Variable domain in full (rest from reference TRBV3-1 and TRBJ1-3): DTAVSQTPKYLVTQMGNDKSIKCEQNLGHDTMYWYKQDSKKFLKIMFSYNNKELIINETVPNRFSPKSPDKAHLNLHINSLELGDSAVYFCASSHPRGASSGNTIYFGEGSWLTVV.

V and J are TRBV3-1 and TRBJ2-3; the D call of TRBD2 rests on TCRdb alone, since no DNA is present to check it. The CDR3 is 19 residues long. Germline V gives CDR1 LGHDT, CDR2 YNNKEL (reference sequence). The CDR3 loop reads CASSQGGGANAIWTDTQYF.

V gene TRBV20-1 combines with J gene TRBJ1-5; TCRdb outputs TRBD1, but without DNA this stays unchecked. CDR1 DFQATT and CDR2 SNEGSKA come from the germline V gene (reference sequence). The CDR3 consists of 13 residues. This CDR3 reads CSAGQGSNQPQHF.

The CDR3 here is CSARASDRGVLEQFF. The V and J genes are TRBV20-1 and TRBJ2-1; the D gene TCRdb calls, TRBD1, cannot be checked with no DNA. Germline CDR1 is DFQATT and CDR2 is SNEGSKA (reference sequence). The CDR3 totals 15 residues.

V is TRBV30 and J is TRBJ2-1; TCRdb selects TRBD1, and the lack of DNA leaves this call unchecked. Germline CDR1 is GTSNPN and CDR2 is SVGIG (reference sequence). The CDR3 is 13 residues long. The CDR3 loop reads CAWRGRGGNEQFF.

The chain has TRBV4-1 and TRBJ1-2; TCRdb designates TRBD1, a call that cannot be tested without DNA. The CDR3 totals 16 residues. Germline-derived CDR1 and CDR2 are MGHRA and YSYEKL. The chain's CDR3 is CASSQITTGQGYGYTF.

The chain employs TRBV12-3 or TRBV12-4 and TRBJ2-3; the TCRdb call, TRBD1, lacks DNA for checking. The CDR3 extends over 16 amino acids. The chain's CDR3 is CASRLGGAASTDTQYF.

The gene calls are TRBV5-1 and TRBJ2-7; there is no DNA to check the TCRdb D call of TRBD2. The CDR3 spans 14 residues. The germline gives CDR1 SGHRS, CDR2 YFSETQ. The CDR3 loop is CASSSGLELYEQYF. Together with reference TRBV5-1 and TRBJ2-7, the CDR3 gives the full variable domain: KAGVTQTPRYLIKTRGQQVTLSCSPISGHRSVSWYQQTPGQGLQFLFEYFSETQRNKGNFPGRFSGRQFSNSRSEMNVSTLELGDSALYLCASSSGLELYEQYFGPGTRLTVT.

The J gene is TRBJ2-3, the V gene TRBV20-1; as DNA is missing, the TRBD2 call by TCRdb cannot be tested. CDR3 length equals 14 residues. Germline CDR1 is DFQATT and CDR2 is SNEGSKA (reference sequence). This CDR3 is CSAPPPSSTDTQYF.

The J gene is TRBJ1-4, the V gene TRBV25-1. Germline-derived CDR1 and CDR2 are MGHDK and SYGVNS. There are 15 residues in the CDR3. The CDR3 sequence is CASSESSRTIEKLFF.

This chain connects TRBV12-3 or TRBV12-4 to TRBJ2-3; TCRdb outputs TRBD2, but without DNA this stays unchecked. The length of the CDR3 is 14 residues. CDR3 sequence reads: CASSPAGGTGTQYF.

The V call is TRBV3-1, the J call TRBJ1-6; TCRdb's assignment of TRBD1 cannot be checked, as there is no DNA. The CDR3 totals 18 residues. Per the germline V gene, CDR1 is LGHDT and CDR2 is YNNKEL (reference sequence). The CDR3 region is CASSRRYVGVLTPSPLHF.

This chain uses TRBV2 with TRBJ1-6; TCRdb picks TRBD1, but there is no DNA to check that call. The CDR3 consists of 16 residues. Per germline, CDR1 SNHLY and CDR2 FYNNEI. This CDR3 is CASSVSPTGNFSPLHF.

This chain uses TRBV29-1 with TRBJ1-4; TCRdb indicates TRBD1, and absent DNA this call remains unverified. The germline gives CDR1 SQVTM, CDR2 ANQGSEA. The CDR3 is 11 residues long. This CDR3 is CSAQDRGRLFF.

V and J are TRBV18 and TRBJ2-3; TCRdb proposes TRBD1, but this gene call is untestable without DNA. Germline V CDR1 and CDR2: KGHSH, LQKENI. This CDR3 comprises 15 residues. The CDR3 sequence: CASSPFGVPTDTQYF. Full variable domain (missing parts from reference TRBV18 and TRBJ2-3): NAGVMQNPRHLVRRRGQEARLRCSPMKGHSHVYWYRQLPEEGLKFMVYLQKENIIDESGMPKERFSAEFPKEGPSILRIQQVVRGDSAAYFCASSPFGVPTDTQYFGPGTRLTVL.

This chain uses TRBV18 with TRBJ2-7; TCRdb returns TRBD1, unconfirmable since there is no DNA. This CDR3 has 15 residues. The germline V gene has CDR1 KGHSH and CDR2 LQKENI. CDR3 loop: CASSLRTGEVSEQYF.

The CDR3 sequence: CASRRRALLAGTQDTQYF. The V and J genes are TRBV6-1 and TRBJ2-3; TCRdb gives TRBD2 as the D gene, but with no DNA this cannot be confirmed. Germline values: CDR1 MNHNS, CDR2 SASEGT. The CDR3 is made up of 18 amino acids.